This entry is about one T cell receptor beta chain. Its specificity is not known. This entry comes from a study of T cells expressing NK-cell markers. Regarding the study as a whole: Dominant NKG2C+ clonotype frequencies of roughly 1.0-7.0% of CD8+ T cells were measured in over five donors. These same clonotypes (in several donors) also led the CD3+CD56-NKG2C+ fraction.

The CDR3 is 15 amino acids. Germline V lookup: CDR1 MNHNS, CDR2 SASEGT. Making the TCR beta cDNA relied on 5'RACE template switching with UMIs. TCRdb reprocessed the 5' RACE reads and reports one entry per CDR3 protein, with no DNA. Here the sample table reports approximately 150,000 distinct CDR3 sequences. What was sequenced was blood T cells: a sorted CD56 or NKG2C T cell subset, CD4+ or CD8+ T cells, or bulk PBMC T cells (not recorded which). The chain joins TRBV6-1 to TRBJ1-5. This receptor was obtained from a young man in good health. This chain's CDR3 is CASSEKAAGPPPQHF.